The entry below gives a single TCR beta chain sequence along with its context. What it recognizes is unknown. These data originate in a study of shared clonotypes between healthy human individuals. Study background: Each donor had three CD4 naive, three CD4 memory, two CD8 naive and one CD8 memory plate. Study-wide findings and caveats: Shared clonotypes: 4.5% to 5% naive CD4, roughly 4% naive CD8, under 2.5% memory CD4, approximately 0.41% memory CD8.

Germline V gives CDR1 SGHDT, CDR2 YYEEEE. After removal of 3 bases from V and 5 bases from J, the junction contained 4 bases not matched to a gene. The CDR3 extends over 14 amino acids. Assay execution proceeded at the deep level. Clones were sequenced by immunoSEQ multiplex PCR, and TCRdb holds only the in-frame ones, with some missing. The sample includes about 2.4 million clones, roughly 93% of them seen just once. The rearrangement uses TRBV5-6 and TRBJ1-1; 10 bases are shared with TRBD1. The sequence was obtained from a man younger than 35 in good health. Some clones in this sample may be carry-over from other donors' samples. Material for sequencing was naive CD4+ T cells from PBMCs. As for subset: CD45RA+ positively selected. The CDR3 reads CASSWGQGWTEAFF. The CDR3 DNA reads TGTGCCAGCAGCTGGGGACAGGGGTGGACTGAAGCTTTCTTT.